Following are 17 T cell receptor beta chains from one sample sequenced in a study of CD8+ T cells in alopecia areata. Sequencing used cDNA as its template, made by extracting RNA and reverse transcribing it. Some clones are missing from TCRdb's copy, which holds only in-frame ones; the method was immunoSEQ multiplex PCR. This record lists over 100,000 clones, none seen once only, and the top ten clones contain around 20%. The material sequenced was lesional skin. The receptor source for this set is a C3H/HeJ mouse with alopecia areata. Mouse MHC haplotype: H2-k.

This clone turned up a few times. Mouse germline and gene names are used. The read is 4 residues too short to cover the CDR3 end, so that end is filled in from the germline J gene. Other DNA sequences in this sample translate to the same CDR3. The chain combines TRBV13-3 with TRBJ1-1, with 7 bases fitting TRBD1. The CDR3 is 16 amino acids. Germline V lookup: CDR1 NNHDY, CDR2 SYVADS. V shed 0 bases and J 0 bases; nucleotides not matched to a gene: 5. The CDR3 loop is CASSDAAGTANTEVFF. CDR3 DNA, as far as it was read: TGTGCCAGCAGTGATGCCGCCGGGACAGCAAACACA.

Concerning this clone: Gene names are mouse gene names. The read ends 4 residues early relative to the CDR3; the germline J gene fills the gap. This chain joins TRBV17 and TRBJ1-4; 10 bases are a match to TRBD1. The CDR3 loop spans 15 amino acids. Losses at the gene ends were 3 bases for V and 3 bases for J; bases not matched to a gene: 1. The germline V gene has CDR1 MNHDT and CDR2 YYDKIL. CDR3 bases read: TGTGCTAGCAGTAGTGGGACAGGGGCCAACGAA. This gives the protein CASSSGTGANE. The full CDR3 protein is CASSSGTGANERLFF.

This clone was counted only a few times. Germline and genes: mouse. The read gets to within 4 residues of the CDR3 end, and the germline J gene fills in the rest. The chain uses TRBV19 and TRBJ2-7; possible D gene TRBD2, 5 bases. Per the germline V gene, CDR1 is FNHDT and CDR2 is SITEND (reference sequence). The CDR3 totals 13 residues. Trimming left V 4 bases short and J 1 base short, with 9 bases between. The CDR3 here is CASSLSGSYEQYF. CDR3 bases read: TGTGCCAGCAGTCTGTCTGGGTCCTAT.

This clone was detected a few times. Germline and genes: mouse. The CDR3 is CASSDAQYTNTGQLYF. The sequenced CDR3 bases are TGTGCCAGCAGTGATGCACAATACACAAACACCGGG. This chain links TRBV13-3 with TRBJ2-2, with D uncertain. The sequenced fragment ends 4 residues before the CDR3 boundary, so the rest is inferred from the germline J gene. The CDR3 spans 16 residues. Germline CDR1 NNHDY, CDR2 SYVADS. Trimming shortened V by 0 bases and J by 0 bases, and 9 bases separated the two germline ends.

Comments on this clone: Gene and germline names: mouse. The read gets to within 4 residues of the CDR3 end, and the germline J gene fills in the rest. This chain joins TRBV19 and TRBJ2-7; D possibly corresponds to TRBD2 (5 bases). V was shortened by 1 base and J by 1 base, with 9 bases between the two germline ends. Germline CDR1 and CDR2: FNHDT and SITEND (reference sequence). The CDR3 contains 14 residues. The CDR3 sequence: CASSIMGSSYEQYF. The CDR3 DNA, read in part, is TGTGCCAGCAGTATAATGGGGTCATCCTAT.

With regard to this clone: Gene names are the mouse ones. The read terminates 4 residues ahead of where the CDR3 ends, so the germline J gene completes it. The chain carries TRBV13-3 and TRBJ2-5, with D possibly being TRBD1 (6 bases). CDR1 NNHDY and CDR2 SYVADS come from the germline V gene. The CDR3 spans 16 residues. CDR3 DNA (partial): TGTGCCAGCAGTGACAGGGGAAGGGGGAAAAAAGAC. It yields the protein CASSDRGRGKKD. From start to end, the CDR3 is CASSDRGRGKKDTQYF.

Turning to this clone: The listed genes are named as in mouse. The read finishes 4 residues shy of the CDR3 end, and the germline J gene is used to complete it. The genes are TRBV13-1 and TRBJ2-7; TRBD1 might be the D (6 bases). This CDR3 comprises 13 residues. Germline-derived CDR1 and CDR2 are NSHNY and SYGAGN. CDR3 amino acids: CASSGRDTYEQYF. The covered CDR3 bases are TGTGCCAGCAGTGGGCGGGACACATAT.

In regard to this clone: The genes are named according to mouse. Read coverage stops 4 residues before the CDR3 terminus; the germline J gene supplies the remainder. The chain is built from TRBV1 and TRBJ2-4, with 9 bases that match TRBD2. CDR3 length: 17 residues. Germline values: CDR1 NSQYPW, CDR2 LRSPGD (reference sequence). Germline trimming cut 0 bases from V and 0 bases from J; bases unmatched to any gene: 4. The CDR3 region is CTCSADWGGTSQNTLYF. CDR3 DNA (partial): TGCACCTGCAGTGCAGACTGGGGGGGTACTAGTCAAAAC.

With regard to this clone: The listed genes are named as in mouse. Coverage ceases 4 residues before the CDR3 finishes, and the germline J gene fills in the end. V usage is TRBV13-3 and J usage is TRBJ2-4; D possibly corresponds to TRBD2 (6 bases). Germline V gene sequence: CDR1 NNHDY, CDR2 SYVADS. The CDR3 covers 15 residues. V was shortened by 2 bases and J by 0 bases, with 10 bases between the two germline ends. The CDR3 bases that were read are TGTGCCAGCAGTGAAGGATGGGGGAGTCAAAAC. This encodes CASSEGWGSQN. The full CDR3 sequence reads CASSEGWGSQNTLYF.

This clone was detected only a few times. Genes here carry mouse names. The read comes to an end 4 residues before the CDR3 does, leaving the germline J gene to fill in the end. The rearrangement joins TRBV19 to TRBJ2-1; 10 bases map to TRBD2. The CDR3 length is 16 residues. V lost 2 bases to trimming and J lost 5 bases; unmatched junction nucleotides: 7. CDR1 and CDR2 (germline): FNHDT, SITEND (reference sequence). Here the CDR3 reads CASSIPLGGRDAEQFF. The sequenced CDR3 bases are TGTGCCAGCAGTATCCCCCTGGGGGGGCGCGATGCT.

In its sample, this clone was seen a few times. Gene names and germline refer to mouse. The read stops 4 residues short of the end of the CDR3; the missing end is completed from the germline J gene. This rearrangement joins TRBV19 to TRBJ2-1; perhaps TRBD1 as D (5 bases). Per the germline V gene, CDR1 is FNHDT and CDR2 is SITEND (reference sequence). The CDR3 is 14 residues long. Trimming removed 4 bases at V and 3 bases at J, with 11 bases between. CDR3 in amino acids: CASSPPQGYAEQFF. The CDR3 bases that were read are TGTGCCAGCAGTCCCCCCCAGGGCTATGCT.

This clone was detected many times. The gene names here belong to mouse. The read finishes 4 residues shy of the CDR3 end, and the germline J gene is used to complete it. The rearrangement uses TRBV13-1 and TRBJ2-1; D may be TRBD2 (6 bases). Trimming removed 0 bases from V and 3 bases from J, with 7 bases in between. CDR3 length: 14 residues. Germline loops: CDR1 NSHNY, CDR2 SYGAGN. The CDR3 here is CASSDALGYAEQFF. The part of the CDR3 DNA that was read is TGTGCCAGCAGTGATGCACTGGGCTATGCT.

This clone was detected many times. The gene names given are mouse names. The read is 4 residues too short to cover the CDR3 end, so that end is filled in from the germline J gene. Other DNA sequences of this sample code for an identical CDR3. J is TRBJ2-7 and V is TRBV13-3; unclear D gene. The V gene lost 2 bases and the J gene lost 1 base, with 7 bases spanning the gap. The CDR3 contains 13 residues. Germline V gene lookup returns CDR1 NNHDY and CDR2 SYVADS. The sequenced part of the CDR3 DNA is TGTGCCAGCAGTGAAGGAGGGTCCTAT. Translating gives CASSEGGSY. The whole CDR3 sequence is CASSEGGSYEQYF.

This clone was detected only a few times. At residue 13, the TCRdb protein departs from the DNA translation, so the protein shown here was derived from the DNA itself. Genes and germline are mouse. The read ends 3 residues early relative to the CDR3; the germline J gene fills the gap. This sequence joins TRBV13-3 and TRBJ1-6; a possible D gene is TRBD1 (6 bases). TRBJ1-6 is treated as an ORF (open reading frame) with a function not yet certain. There are 16 residues in the CDR3. V shed 3 bases and J shed 0 bases, with 10 bases lying between them. Germline assignment: CDR1 NNHDY and CDR2 SYVADS. The CDR3: CASSARTVSYNSPLYF. The CDR3 bases that were read are TGTGCCAGCAGTGCCCGGACAGTTTCCTATAATTCGCCC.

Comments on this clone: The gene names here belong to mouse. Coverage ceases 4 residues before the CDR3 finishes, and the germline J gene fills in the end. The V and J genes are TRBV19 and TRBJ2-5, with 10 positions matching TRBD2. Per the germline V gene, CDR1 is FNHDT and CDR2 is SITEND (reference sequence). The CDR3 totals 14 residues. Incomplete CDR3 DNA: TGTGCCAGCACCGGGGGACTGGGGAAGGAC. Its protein product is CASTGGLGKD. The whole CDR3 sequence is CASTGGLGKDTQYF.

This clone has only a few counts. Gene names denote mouse genes. Sequencing ends 4 residues short of the CDR3 end; the germline J gene provides the rest. The chain uses TRBV13-1 and TRBJ2-3, with unresolved D. CDR1 and CDR2 from the germline V gene are NSHNY and SYGAGN. The ends were cut back, 1 base at V and 0 bases at J, with 6 bases in the middle. The length of the CDR3 is 14 residues. The CDR3 bases that were read are TGTGCCAGCAGTGATACTGTTAGTGCAGAA. It translates to CASSDTVSAE. The full CDR3 protein is CASSDTVSAETLYF.

This clone was picked up a small number of times. The gene names given are mouse names. Read sequence stops 4 residues before the CDR3 end, and the germline J gene provides the missing end. The rearrangement uses TRBV13-3 and TRBJ2-5; TRBD2 matches at 9 bases. There are 14 residues in the CDR3. The germline CDR1 and CDR2 sequences are NNHDY and SYVADS. The CDR3 bases that were read are TGTGCCAGCAGTGATACTGGGGGGAAGGAC. Its translation is CASSDTGGKD. The full CDR3 sequence reads CASSDTGGKDTQYF. The whole variable domain, remainder taken from reference TRBV13-3 and TRBJ2-5, is EAAVTQSPRSKVAVTGGKVTLSCHQTNNHDYMYWYRQDTGHGLRLIHYSYVADSTEKGDIPDGYKASRPSQENFSLILELASLSQTAVYFCASSDTGGKDTQYFGPGTRLLVL.